This TCR beta chain is from a study of cytomegalovirus exposure and HLA in healthy donors. As for this clone: Its antigen remains unidentified.

Primers for the PCR totalled 60 Vbeta and 13 Jbeta. Only in-frame clones appear in the TCRdb table, and some are missing; sequencing was by immunoSEQ multiplex PCR. The repertoire holds 150,000 to 180,000 clones, approximately 86% seen once, with around 6.6% in the top ten. Study results and caveats: A later analysis reportedly identified an Asian-associated ancestry cluster as carrying fewer N-insertions than the approximately 730-donor mean.

There are 15 residues in the CDR3. The germline V gene has CDR1 LNHDA and CDR2 SQIVND (reference sequence). The V and J ends lost 3 bases and 4 bases respectively, with 15 bases between them. The chain recombines TRBV19 with TRBJ1-2, with D possibly being TRBD1 (5 bases). Input material: PBMCs. This TCR came from a woman aged 45-60 years in good health and CMV-seropositive. For the CDR3, the DNA is TGTGCCAGTAGTATGAAACAGGACCGTATCTATGGCTACACCTTC. Its translation: CASSMKQDRIYGYTF.